The 24 T cell receptor beta chains below all came from one sample that was sequenced in a study of blood T cells in healthy people across ages. A J-beta primer mix and a sample-barcoded 5' primer were used in a second PCR of about 7 to 12 cycles. One entry per CDR3 protein, called by TCRdb with MiXCR from the 5' RACE reads. Of about 1.1 million distinct CDR3 sequences in the sample, around two fifths were seen once. The sequenced material came from blood. These TCRs come from a man aged 18 to 35 in good health.

About this clonotype itself: This may be a read error: a much more frequent sequence differs by one nucleotide. The chain links TRBV10-3 to TRBJ2-1; TRBD2 matches at 12 bases. CDR1 and CDR2 (germline): ENHRY, SYGVKD. The CDR3 has 19 amino acids. V was pared by 4 bases and J by 4 bases, with 14 bases of the junction left unmatched. CDR3 amino acids: CAISGSMATSGGDYNEQFF. The CDR3, as DNA: TGTGCCATCAGTGGGTCGATGGCGACTAGCGGGGGAGATTACAATGAGCAGTTCTTC.

The chain has TRBV6-5 and TRBJ1-2; D is possibly TRBD1 (5 bases). This CDR3 contains 14 residues. The V end lost 4 bases, the J end lost 0 bases, and 9 bases lay between the germline ends. Germline CDR1 MNHEY, CDR2 SVGAGI. CDR3 DNA sequence: TGTGCCAGCAGTTTTAGGGACTCTAACTATGGCTACACCTTC. Amino acids: CASSFRDSNYGYTF.

The J gene is TRBJ2-3, the V gene TRBV10-3; TRBD2 aligns across 10 bases. Germline CDR1 reads ENHRY; CDR2 reads SYGVKD. The CDR3 consists of 16 residues. Germline trimming cut 3 bases from V and 1 base from J; bases unmatched to any gene: 4. Here the CDR3 reads CAISEEGLAGTDTQYF. The CDR3 region has the DNA TGTGCCATCAGTGAAGAAGGACTAGCGGGCACAGATACGCAGTATTTT.

CDR3 nucleotides: TGCAGTGCTAGGACTAGCGGGGGGGTAGTTGAGCAGTACTTC. It codes for CSARTSGGVVEQYF. The chain employs TRBV20-1 and TRBJ2-7, with 14 bases fitting TRBD2. CDR1 is DFQATT and CDR2 is SNEGSKA in the germline V gene (reference sequence). Trimming took 3 bases from V and 7 from J; bases not matched to a gene: 5. The CDR3 spans 14 residues.

This clonotype was seen a handful of times. The chain is built from TRBV25-1 and TRBJ2-1; tentatively, D is TRBD1 (6 bases). This CDR3 is built from 15 residues. CDR1 and CDR2 (germline): MGHDK, SYGVNS. Trimming took off 6 bases at V and 3 bases at J, with 15 bases between the two ends. The CDR3 region is CASSKRQERYNEQFF. The CDR3 DNA reads TGTGCCAGCAGCAAGAGACAGGAACGCTACAATGAGCAGTTCTTC.

V gene TRBV5-6 combines with J gene TRBJ1-2; D may be TRBD1 (5 bases). Germline V gene data show CDR1 as SGHDT and CDR2 as YYEEEE. The CDR3 has 11 residues. V gave up 4 bases and J gave up 7 bases, with 8 bases separating them. Here the CDR3 DNA reads TGTGCCAGCAGCGGAGGGGTTGGCTACACCTTC. Translation: CASSGGVGYTF.

This clonotype came up many times. V is TRBV5-1 and J is TRBJ1-5; 7 nucleotides match TRBD1. Germline lookup yields CDR1 SGHRS and CDR2 YFSETQ. V lost 4 bases, J lost 0 bases, and 4 bases stayed unmatched. The length of the CDR3 is 15 residues. CDR3 DNA: TGCGCCAGCAGCCCGGGGACAGTTAGCAATCAGCCCCAGCATTTT. Its protein product is CASSPGTVSNQPQHF. Full variable domain (rest looked up from reference TRBV5-1 and TRBJ1-5): KAGVTQTPRYLIKTRGQQVTLSCSPISGHRSVSWYQQTPGQGLQFLFEYFSETQRNKGNFPGRFSGRQFSNSRSEMNVSTLELGDSALYLCASSPGTVSNQPQHFGDGTRLSIL.

The V gene is TRBV9, the J gene TRBJ2-2; D remains ambiguous. Trimming removed 7 bases at V and 0 bases at J, with 7 bases between. Per germline, CDR1 SGDLS and CDR2 YYNGEE. This CDR3 has 13 amino acids. CDR3 sequence: CASERPNTGELFF. Here the CDR3 DNA reads TGTGCCAGCGAAAGACCGAACACCGGGGAGCTGTTTTTT.

This clonotype was counted only a few times. The V gene is TRBV6-6, the J gene TRBJ1-2; possible D gene TRBD1, 5 bases. V was shortened by 10 bases and J by 4 bases, with 19 bases between the two germline ends. This CDR3 contains 14 residues. Germline CDR1 reads MNHNY; CDR2 reads SVGAGI (reference sequence). The CDR3 here is CATRALMGGYGYTF. Here the CDR3 DNA reads TGTGCCACGCGGGCCTTGATGGGGGGCTATGGCTACACCTTC.

The rearrangement uses TRBV9 and TRBJ2-7; TRBD1 matches 9 bases. This CDR3 is 16 amino acids long. The junction had 8 bases not matched to a gene; V was cut back by 0 bases and J by 4 bases. CDR1 and CDR2 (germline): SGDLS, YYNGEE. Written as DNA, the CDR3 is TGTGCCAGCAGCGTAGATTCGGGACAGGGATTATACGAGCAGTACTTC. Amino acids: CASSVDSGQGLYEQYF.

This clonotype was counted a single time. The chain couples TRBV28 to TRBJ1-5; possible D gene TRBD1, 6 bases. The CDR3 has 15 residues. CDR1 is MDHEN and CDR2 is SYDVKM in the germline V gene. The ends were cut back, 7 bases at V and 9 bases at J, with 22 bases in the middle. The CDR3 is CASTPGYRAKGPQHF. The CDR3 DNA sequence: TGTGCCAGCACTCCGGGGTACAGGGCCAAGGGGCCCCAGCATTTT. Full variable domain (missing parts from reference TRBV28 and TRBJ1-5): DVKVTQSSRYLVKRTGEKVFLECVQDMDHENMFWYRQDPGLGLRLIYFSYDVKMKEKGDIPEGYSVSREKKERFSLILESASTNQTSMYLCASTPGYRAKGPQHFGDGTRLSIL.

The rearrangement links TRBV19 to TRBJ2-3; tentatively, D is TRBD1 (6 bases). Germline assignment: CDR1 LNHDA and CDR2 SQIVND (reference sequence). The CDR3 covers 14 residues. Trimming left V 4 bases short and J 5 bases short, with 13 bases between. Here the CDR3 DNA reads TGTGCCAGTAGTAGGGGATTAGGGGGAGATACGCAGTATTTT. It encodes CASSRGLGGDTQYF.

A few counts support this clonotype. The chain carries TRBV6-5 and TRBJ2-1; 7 nucleotides match TRBD1. CDR3 length equals 15 residues. The ends lost 5 bases at V and 8 bases at J; junction bases unmatched: 12. Germline lookup yields CDR1 MNHEY and CDR2 SVGAGI. In DNA, the CDR3 is TGTGCCAGCAGTCTAGGGACAGCTCCCCAAGATGAGCAGTTCTTC. Amino acid sequence: CASSLGTAPQDEQFF.

V is TRBV7-2 and J is TRBJ2-3, with 9 bases fitting TRBD2. Losses at the gene ends were 5 bases for V and 7 bases for J; bases not matched to a gene: 10. CDR1 SGHTA and CDR2 FQGNSA come from the germline V gene. The CDR3 runs 15 residues. CDR3 in amino acids: CASSPSGGTLYTQYF. The CDR3 nucleotides read TGTGCCAGCAGCCCGAGCGGGGGGACGTTGTATACGCAGTATTTT.

This clonotype was found a few times. The chain recombines TRBV12-3 or TRBV12-4 with TRBJ2-5; D ambiguous. The end of the DNA fits TRBJ2-7 better, so the J call may be wrong. The CDR3 sequence is 13 residues long. The CDR3 loop is CASSLGAWGEQYF. Written as DNA, the CDR3 is TGTGCCAGCAGTTTAGGGGCTTGGGGCGAGCAGTACTTC.

This clonotype was seen repeatedly, ten times or more. This chain joins TRBV12-3 or TRBV12-4 and TRBJ1-4; tentative D call: TRBD1 (5 bases). V lost 6 bases, J lost 1 base, and 9 bases lay in between. This CDR3 comprises 14 residues. The CDR3 sequence: CASSFGGTNEKLFF. The CDR3 nucleotides read TGTGCCAGCAGCTTTGGGGGAACTAATGAAAAACTGTTTTTT.

The chain employs TRBV4-1 and TRBJ1-3; 7 nucleotides match TRBD1. This CDR3 contains 17 residues. Germline CDR1 is MGHRA and CDR2 is YSYEKL. With 0 bases clipped from V and 4 bases from J, the junction kept 9 bases outside the gene matches. CDR3 DNA sequence: TGCGCCAGCAGCCAAGATTGGGGACAGTCGACAGGAAACACCATATATTTT. Amino acid sequence: CASSQDWGQSTGNTIYF.

This clonotype was observed a single time. The DNA of the CDR3 is TGTGCCAGCAGTTACATCAGGAAAGAGACCCAGTACTTC. Protein product: CASSYIRKETQYF. V is TRBV6-6 and J is TRBJ2-5, with no clear D. Deletions cut 2 bases from V and 3 bases from J, with 7 bases between. Germline V gene lookup returns CDR1 MNHNY and CDR2 SVGAGI (reference sequence). CDR3 length equals 13 residues.

The gene calls are TRBV20-1 and TRBJ1-5; D may be TRBD1 (5 bases). The CDR3 is 15 residues long. Germline V gene lookup returns CDR1 DFQATT and CDR2 SNEGSKA (reference sequence). Deletions cut 0 bases from V and 1 base from J, with 10 bases between. This CDR3 is CSAREINRSNQPQHF. As DNA, the CDR3 is TGCAGTGCTAGAGAAATCAACAGGAGCAATCAGCCCCAGCATTTT.

This chain connects TRBV5-5 to TRBJ1-2; unclear D gene. V was pared by 1 base and J by 6 bases, with 16 bases between. CDR3 length equals 15 residues. Germline assignment: CDR1 SGHKS and CDR2 YYEKEE (reference sequence). The CDR3: CASSLSNYPGDGYTF. CDR3 DNA sequence: TGTGCCAGCAGCTTGTCGAACTATCCTGGGGATGGCTACACCTTC.

V is TRBV20-1 and J is TRBJ2-5; a weak D match, TRBD2 (6 bases). With 2 bases removed from V and 0 bases from J, the gap between germline ends came to 10 bases. Germline CDR1 is DFQATT and CDR2 is SNEGSKA (reference sequence). This CDR3 is built from 14 residues. The CDR3 bases are TGCAGTGCTAGACTATCTAGCGACCAAGAGACCCAGTACTTC. Encoded protein: CSARLSSDQETQYF.

This clonotype was recorded a few times. The chain combines TRBV18 with TRBJ1-2; the D gene is possibly TRBD1 (6 bases). Germline V gene data show CDR1 as KGHSH and CDR2 as LQKENI. The CDR3 totals 13 residues. Trimming took 2 bases from V and 7 from J, leaving 11 bases between them. DNA of the CDR3: TGTGCCAGCTCACCAAGGGGGGCGTCTGGCTACACCTTC. It codes for CASSPRGASGYTF.

CDR3 coding DNA: TGTGCCAGCAGCCAAGATTTCGACAATGGAAACACCATATATTTT. Translation gives CASSQDFDNGNTIYF. The J gene is TRBJ1-3, the V gene TRBV3-1; D gene unclear. CDR1 is LGHDT, CDR2 YNNKEL, per germline (reference sequence). The ends were cut back, 0 bases at V and 3 bases at J, with 9 bases in the middle. The CDR3 totals 15 residues.

This clonotype was recorded at least ten times. Here the CDR3 reads CASSQVTGAGIDTQYF. CDR3 coding DNA: TGTGCCAGCAGCCAAGTAACAGGGGCTGGTATAGATACGCAGTATTTT. V gene TRBV4-2 combines with J gene TRBJ2-3; 7 nucleotides line up with TRBD1. In germline, CDR1 is LGHNA, CDR2 YNFKEQ. J lost 5 bases, V lost 1 base, and 9 bases had no gene match. The CDR3 runs to 16 residues.